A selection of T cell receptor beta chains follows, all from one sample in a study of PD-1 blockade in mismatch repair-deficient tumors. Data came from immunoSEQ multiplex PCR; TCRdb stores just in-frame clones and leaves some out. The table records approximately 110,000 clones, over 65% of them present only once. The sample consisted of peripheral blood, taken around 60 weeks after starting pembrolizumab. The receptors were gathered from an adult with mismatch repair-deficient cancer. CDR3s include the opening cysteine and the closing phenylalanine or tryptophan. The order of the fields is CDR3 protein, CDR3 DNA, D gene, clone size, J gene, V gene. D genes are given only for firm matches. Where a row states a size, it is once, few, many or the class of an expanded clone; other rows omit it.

CDR3aa: CASSLGPYGYTF
CDR3nt: TGTGCCAGCAGCTTAGGGCCCTATGGCTACACCTTC
d_gene: .
abundance: .
j_gene: TRBJ1-2
v_gene: TRBV11-3

CDR3aa: CASSLEVAAGSNQPQHF
CDR3nt: TGTGCCAGCAGCTTGGAGGTAGCCGCGGGTAGCAATCAGCCCCAGCATTTT
d_gene: .
abundance: .
j_gene: TRBJ1-5
v_gene: TRBV5-8

CDR3aa: CASSVSGLAGVDEQFF
CDR3nt: TGTGCCAGCAGCGTATCGGGCCTAGCGGGAGTAGATGAGCAGTTCTTC
d_gene: TRBD2
abundance: .
j_gene: TRBJ2-1
v_gene: TRBV9

CDR3aa: CAISEPVAGRTQETQYF
CDR3nt: TGTGCCATCAGTGAGCCAGTGGCGGGGCGGACTCAAGAGACCCAGTACTTC
d_gene: .
abundance: once
j_gene: TRBJ2-5
v_gene: TRBV10-3

CDR3aa: CASSSGTGGINQPQHF
CDR3nt: TGTGCCAGCAGCTCCGGGACAGGGGGCATCAATCAGCCCCAGCATTTT
d_gene: TRBD1
abundance: .
j_gene: TRBJ1-5
v_gene: TRBV9

CDR3aa: CASSLGGYNEQFF
CDR3nt: TGTGCCAGCAGCTTAGGGGGTTACAATGAGCAGTTCTTC
d_gene: .
abundance: .
j_gene: TRBJ2-1
v_gene: TRBV11-2

CDR3aa: CAWSVQGAGTRLFF
CDR3nt: TGTGCCTGGAGTGTACAAGGAGCCGGGACTAGGTTGTTCTTC
d_gene: TRBD2
abundance: .
j_gene: TRBJ2-1
v_gene: TRBV30

CDR3aa: CASIGGGRPADTQYF
CDR3nt: TGTGCCAGTATTGGTGGCGGGAGACCTGCAGATACGCAGTATTTT
d_gene: TRBD2
abundance: .
j_gene: TRBJ2-3
v_gene: TRBV19

CDR3aa: CASSPGPHKSTDTQYF
CDR3nt: TGTGCCAGCAGCCCAGGACCCCACAAAAGCACAGATACGCAGTATTTT
d_gene: .
abundance: .
j_gene: TRBJ2-3
v_gene: TRBV4-2

CDR3aa: CASSVNGWGAFF
CDR3nt: TGTGCCAGCAGTGTAAACGGATGGGGAGCTTTCTTT
d_gene: .
abundance: .
j_gene: TRBJ1-1
v_gene: TRBV6-1

CDR3aa: CASSPLFGLAGGNEQFF
CDR3nt: TGTGCCAGTAGTCCCTTATTCGGACTAGCGGGAGGGAATGAGCAGTTCTTC
d_gene: TRBD2
abundance: .
j_gene: TRBJ2-1
v_gene: TRBV19